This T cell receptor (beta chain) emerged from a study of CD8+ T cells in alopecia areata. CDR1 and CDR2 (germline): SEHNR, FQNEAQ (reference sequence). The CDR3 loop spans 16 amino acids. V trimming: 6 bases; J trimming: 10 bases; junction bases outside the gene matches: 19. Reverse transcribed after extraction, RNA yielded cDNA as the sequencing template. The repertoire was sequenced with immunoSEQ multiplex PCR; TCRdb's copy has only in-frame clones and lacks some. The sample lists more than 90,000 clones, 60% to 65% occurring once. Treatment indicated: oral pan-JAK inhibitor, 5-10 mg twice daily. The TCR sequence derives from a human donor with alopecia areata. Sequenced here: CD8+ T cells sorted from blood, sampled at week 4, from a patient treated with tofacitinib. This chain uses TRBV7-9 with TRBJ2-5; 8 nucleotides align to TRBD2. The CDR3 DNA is TGTGCCAGCAGTCCGTTGAGCGGGAGTTTGACCCGGGTCCAGTACTTC. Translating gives CASSPLSGSLTRVQYF.